This entry lists 26 T cell receptor beta chains sequenced from one sample in a study of T cell clonality in common variable immunodeficiency. Study-wide results and limits: Reportedly, TCR beta sequences from common variable immunodeficiency showed fewer deletions and N-nucleotide insertions.

Sequencing used immunoSEQ multiplex PCR; TCRdb keeps in-frame clones, though not all of them. Listed for the sample are about 12,000 clones, none seen a single time. Their antigens remain unidentified. The sample was peripheral blood mononuclear cells. These receptors originate from a human donor with common variable immunodeficiency.

This clone has a count of ten or more. With the read ending 3 residues before the CDR3 end, the germline J gene is used to fill in that end. The V and J genes are TRBV20-1 and TRBJ2-3; 7 positions match TRBD2. The CDR3 covers 18 residues. V shed 0 bases, J shed 3 bases, and the junction held 15 bases outside the gene matches. CDR1 DFQATT and CDR2 SNEGSKA come from the germline V gene (reference sequence). Incomplete CDR3 DNA: TGCAGTGCTAGAGATCTGAGGGGTCTAGCGGACCCGACAGATACG. Its protein product is CSARDLRGLADPTDT. The full CDR3 protein reads CSARDLRGLADPTDTQYF.

In its sample, this clone is medium-sized. The read ends 3 residues early relative to the CDR3; the germline J gene fills the gap. J is TRBJ2-7 and V is TRBV9; perhaps TRBD1 as D (6 bases). The CDR3 contains 15 residues. Germline CDR1 and CDR2: SGDLS and YYNGEE. Trimming cost V 2 bases and J 3 bases, with 15 bases left between them. The CDR3 here is CASSVDIKGDYEQYF. The CDR3 DNA, read in part, is TGTGCCAGCAGCGTGGATATTAAGGGGGACTACGAG.

Only a few counts were recorded for this clone. This CDR3 is CASLRVVHEQYF. The part of the CDR3 DNA that was read is TGTGCCAGTTTAAGGGTCGTCCACGAG. The genes are TRBV2 and TRBJ2-7; D ambiguous. The read falls 3 residues short of the CDR3 end, and the missing part is taken from the germline J gene. The CDR3 sequence is 12 residues long. Trimming removed 9 bases at V and 5 bases at J, with 14 bases between. The germline CDR1 and CDR2 sequences are SNHLY and FYNNEI. The complete variable domain, with remaining parts taken from reference TRBV2 and TRBJ2-7, reads EPEVTQTPSHQVTQMGQEVILRCVPISNHLYFYWYRQILGQKVEFLVSFYNNEISEKSEIFDDQFSVERPDGSNFTLKIRSTKLEDSAMYFCASLRVVHEQYFGPGTRLTVT.

To note about this clone: The read stops 3 residues short of the end of the CDR3; the missing end is completed from the germline J gene. The rearrangement uses TRBV6-1 and TRBJ2-7; 8 bases are shared with TRBD2. V trimming: 3 bases; J trimming: 3 bases; junction bases outside the gene matches: 10. Germline-derived CDR1 and CDR2 are MNHNS and SASEGT. CDR3 length equals 16 residues. Partial CDR3 DNA: TGTGCCAGCAGTGATGGTTGGAAAGCGGGAGACTACGAG. The encoded protein is CASSDGWKAGDYE. The full CDR3 protein is CASSDGWKAGDYEQYF.

As regards this clone: Read sequence stops 3 residues before the CDR3 end, and the germline J gene provides the missing end. The chain couples TRBV30 to TRBJ1-4; D is unresolved. The V gene's germline CDR1 is GTSNPN and CDR2 SVGIG (reference sequence). V gave up 5 bases and J gave up 8 bases, with 9 bases separating them. The CDR3 sequence is 11 residues long. CDR3 region: CAWRWREKLFF. The covered CDR3 bases are TGTGCCTGGCGCTGGCGGGAAAAA.

This clone was counted between two and nine times. Sequence at one end of the junction differs from germline and may be a read error. The sequenced fragment ends 3 residues before the CDR3 boundary, so the rest is inferred from the germline J gene. The chain is built from TRBV18 and TRBJ2-1; TRBD1 aligns across 9 bases. The CDR3 runs 14 residues. CDR1 KGHSH and CDR2 LQKENI come from the germline V gene. The CDR3 region is CTSSPGQGRNEQFF. The sequenced CDR3 bases are TGTACCAGCTCACCCGGACAGGGGAGGAATGAG.

This clone was recorded a few times. Read sequence stops 3 residues before the CDR3 end, and the germline J gene provides the missing end. This chain joins TRBV30 and TRBJ1-1; D possibly corresponds to TRBD1 (5 bases). Trimming took off 0 bases at V and 3 bases at J, with 8 bases between the two ends. Germline-derived CDR1 and CDR2 are GTSNPN and SVGIG (reference sequence). CDR3 size: 13 residues. CDR3: CAWSVQGDTEAFF. The sequenced CDR3 bases are TGTGCCTGGAGTGTCCAGGGCGACACTGAA.

The table lists this clone with many counts. The sequenced fragment ends 3 residues before the CDR3 boundary, so the rest is inferred from the germline J gene. V and J are TRBV30 and TRBJ2-6; weak D call: TRBD1 (5 bases). Germline lookup yields CDR1 GTSNPN and CDR2 SVGIG (reference sequence). V was cut by 5 bases and J by 11 bases, with 19 bases left in between. This CDR3 region has 14 residues. Here the CDR3 reads CAWGDGTGSHVLTF. The covered CDR3 bases are TGTGCCTGGGGTGATGGAACAGGCTCCCACGTC.

As concerns this clone: The read ends 3 residues early relative to the CDR3; the germline J gene fills the gap. The chain employs TRBV13 and TRBJ1-6; 8 positions agree with TRBD1. V was clipped by 5 bases and J by 0 bases; unmatched bases: 15. This CDR3 spans 20 amino acids. Germline-derived CDR1 and CDR2 are PRHDT and FYEKMQ (reference sequence). CDR3 DNA, as far as it was read: TGTGCCAGCAGCATCCGGGACAGGTCCCGCCTTAGCTCCTATAATTCACCC. It encodes CASSIRDRSRLSSYNSP. The full CDR3 protein reads CASSIRDRSRLSSYNSPLHF.

As concerns this clone: With the read ending 3 residues before the CDR3 end, the germline J gene is used to fill in that end. This rearrangement joins TRBV19 to TRBJ2-2, with 8 bases that match TRBD2. V shed 7 bases and J 7 bases; nucleotides not matched to a gene: 17. CDR3 length: 17 residues. In germline, CDR1 is LNHDA, CDR2 SQIVND (reference sequence). The CDR3 bases that were read are TGTGCCAGTACCCCCTTAGGCGGGGGGACCCTCGGCGGGGAG. Its translation: CASTPLGGGTLGGE. The full CDR3 protein reads CASTPLGGGTLGGELFF. The full variable domain, its missing parts supplied by reference TRBV19 and TRBJ2-2, is DGGITQSPKYLFRKEGQNVTLSCEQNLNHDAMYWYRQDPGQGLRLIYYSQIVNDFQKGDIAEGYSVSREKKESFPLTVTSAQKNPTAFYLCASTPLGGGTLGGELFFGEGSRLTVL.

Worth noting for this clone: The read stops 3 residues short of the end of the CDR3; the missing end is completed from the germline J gene. The V gene is TRBV5-3, the J gene TRBJ2-5; maybe TRBD1 (5 bases). TRBV5-3 is designated an ORF whose function remains uncertain. The CDR3 is 16 residues long. V lost 6 bases and J 2 bases, leaving 20 bases between the germline ends. The CDR3 here is CARNPQRAGQQETQYF. Partial CDR3 DNA: TGTGCCAGAAACCCCCAAAGGGCAGGGCAGCAAGAGACC.

As to this clone: The CDR3 goes on 3 residues after the read ends, and that part is filled in from the germline J gene. V is TRBV7-8 and J is TRBJ2-2; TRBD2 matches at 9 bases. CDR1 and CDR2 from the germline V gene are SGHVS and FQNEAQ. This CDR3 is 17 amino acids long. Germline trimming cut 5 bases from V and 0 bases from J; bases unmatched to any gene: 7. The CDR3 bases that were read are TGTGCCAGCAGCATTAGCGGGGGCTCTTCGAACACCGGGGAG. It is translated as CASSISGGSSNTGE. The full CDR3 protein reads CASSISGGSSNTGELFF.

Concerning this clone: The read terminates 3 residues ahead of where the CDR3 ends, so the germline J gene completes it. V usage is TRBV30 and J usage is TRBJ1-2; tentatively, D is TRBD1 (6 bases). The germline V gene has CDR1 GTSNPN and CDR2 SVGIG (reference sequence). The CDR3 has 12 residues. CDR3 residues: CAWSVNRAGYTF. CDR3 DNA, as far as it was read: TGTGCCTGGAGTGTAAACAGGGCGGGC.

Details on this clone: Read data end 3 residues before the CDR3 end; the end is taken from the germline J gene. V is TRBV20-1 and J is TRBJ2-7; 8 bases agree with TRBD1. The CDR3 covers 14 residues. Germline V gene data show CDR1 as DFQATT and CDR2 as SNEGSKA (reference sequence). V lost 2 bases, J lost 4 bases, and 7 bases stayed unmatched. The CDR3 is CSARNPDREYEQYF. Incomplete CDR3 DNA: TGCAGTGCTAGAAACCCGGACAGGGAGTACGAG.

By share of the sample, this clone is medium-sized. The CDR3 is cut off 3 residues early in the read; its end comes from the germline J gene. This chain joins TRBV20-1 and TRBJ1-2; D gene uncertain. With 3 bases removed from V and 1 base from J, the gap between germline ends came to 6 bases. Germline V gives CDR1 DFQATT, CDR2 SNEGSKA (reference sequence). The CDR3 is made up of 12 amino acids. The CDR3 DNA, read in part, is TGCAGTGCTAGTACTTTTAACTATGGC. It specifies CSASTFNYG. In full, the CDR3 reads CSASTFNYGYTF.

This clone is categorized as medium-sized. From the germline J gene comes the end of the CDR3, since the read stops 3 residues before it. This sequence joins TRBV14 and TRBJ1-4; 7 positions match TRBD1. The CDR3 length is 17 residues. V gave up 0 bases and J gave up 1 base; unmatched junction bases: 5. CDR1 is SGHDN and CDR2 is FVKESK in the germline V gene. The CDR3: CASSQDTTGITNEKLFF. Partial CDR3 DNA: TGTGCCAGCAGCCAAGATACGACAGGGATAACTAATGAAAAA.

As concerns this clone: The sequence runs out 3 residues before the end of the CDR3; the remainder is reconstructed from the germline J gene. The chain carries TRBV30 and TRBJ1-2, with 10 nucleotides matching TRBD1. Per germline, CDR1 GTSNPN and CDR2 SVGIG (reference sequence). There are 16 residues in the CDR3. The trim removed 0 bases at V and 6 bases at J, leaving 10 bases unmatched. CDR3 loop: CAWSVGQGGSKNGYTF. The covered CDR3 bases are TGTGCCTGGAGTGTCGGACAGGGGGGTAGTAAAAATGGC.

This clone turned up a few times. CDR3 region: CAWSVPSGGASGELFF. The DNA read from the CDR3 is TGTGCCTGGAGTGTACCCAGCGGGGGGGCCTCCGGGGAG. This chain links TRBV30 with TRBJ2-2; 10 nucleotides agree with TRBD2. The read comes to an end 3 residues before the CDR3 does, leaving the germline J gene to fill in the end. V gave up 0 bases and J gave up 6 bases; unmatched junction bases: 7. Per the germline V gene, CDR1 is GTSNPN and CDR2 is SVGIG (reference sequence). The CDR3 is 16 amino acids. Filled out from reference TRBV30 and TRBJ2-2, the complete variable domain reads SQTIHQWPATLVQPVGSPLSLECTVEGTSNPNLYWYRQAAGRGLQLLFYSVGIGQISSEVPQNLSASRPQDRQFILSSKKLLLSDSGFYLCAWSVPSGGASGELFFGEGSRLTVL.

This clone came up a few times. The CDR3 bases that were read are TGCGCCAGCAGCTTGGGGCAACTACCTTCCTACGAG. Residues: CASSLGQLPSYE. From start to end, the CDR3 is CASSLGQLPSYEQYF. The chain couples TRBV5-1 to TRBJ2-7; D remains ambiguous. The CDR3 end is not reached by the read, which stops 3 residues before it; the germline J gene fills it in. CDR1 and CDR2 (germline): SGHRS, YFSETQ. The CDR3 spans 15 residues. V was trimmed by 0 bases and J by 1 base, leaving 11 bases between them. Together with reference TRBV5-1 and TRBJ2-7, the CDR3 gives the full variable domain: KAGVTQTPRYLIKTRGQQVTLSCSPISGHRSVSWYQQTPGQGLQFLFEYFSETQRNKGNFPGRFSGRQFSNSRSEMNVSTLELGDSALYLCASSLGQLPSYEQYFGPGTRLTVT.

With respect to this clone: The read ends 3 residues early relative to the CDR3; the germline J gene fills the gap. The chain couples TRBV7-9 to TRBJ1-6; a weak D match, TRBD1 (5 bases). The V end was cut by 0 bases, the J end by 9 bases, with 12 bases between. The CDR3 runs to 15 residues. Germline V gene sequence: CDR1 SEHNR, CDR2 FQNEAQ (reference sequence). Here the CDR3 reads CASSLAPRDSSPLHF. The CDR3 bases that were read are TGTGCCAGCAGCTTAGCGCCCCGAGACAGTTCACCC.

This clone was seen repeatedly, ten times or more. One junction end disagrees with the germline gene, perhaps due to a read error. The sequenced fragment ends 3 residues before the CDR3 boundary, so the rest is inferred from the germline J gene. The V and J genes are TRBV4-2 and TRBJ2-5, with a weak D call TRBD1 (5 bases). This CDR3 is 14 amino acids long. Germline V gene sequence: CDR1 LGHNA, CDR2 YNFKEQ. The CDR3: CASSQDRAGETQYF. The CDR3 DNA, read in part, is TGCGCCAGCAGCCAAGATAGGGCAGGGGAGACC.

This clone was seen only a few times. The CDR3 end lies 3 residues beyond the end of the read and is filled in from the germline J gene. The chain joins TRBV18 to TRBJ1-6; no firm D call. The CDR3 is made up of 13 amino acids. The germline V gene has CDR1 KGHSH and CDR2 LQKENI. Trimming left V 8 bases short and J 6 bases short, with 11 bases between. The CDR3 sequence: CASQVNTNSPLHF. Incomplete CDR3 DNA: TGTGCCAGCCAGGTGAATACTAATTCACCC.

On this clone: The read ends 3 residues early relative to the CDR3; the germline J gene fills the gap. The V call is TRBV20-1, the J call TRBJ2-7; 8 bases match TRBD1. The CDR3 contains 14 residues. V was clipped by 6 bases and J by 2 bases; unmatched bases: 9. From germline, CDR1 is DFQATT and CDR2 SNEGSKA (reference sequence). The CDR3 region is CSALSGQGAYEQYF. The covered CDR3 bases are TGCAGTGCCCTATCAGGACAGGGAGCCTACGAG.

This clone was seen many times. The sequence runs out 3 residues before the end of the CDR3; the remainder is reconstructed from the germline J gene. The gene calls are TRBV30 and TRBJ2-3; 15 bases fit TRBD2. Germline V lookup: CDR1 GTSNPN, CDR2 SVGIG (reference sequence). The CDR3 is 16 residues long. Losses at the gene ends were 2 bases for V and 7 bases for J; bases not matched to a gene: 7. The covered CDR3 bases are TGTGCCTGGAGTTTAGGGGGACTAGCGGGGGGAAATACG. Its translation: CAWSLGGLAGGNT. The complete CDR3 reads CAWSLGGLAGGNTQYF.

As to this clone: Read data end 3 residues before the CDR3 end; the end is taken from the germline J gene. The rearrangement uses TRBV18 and TRBJ1-2, with unresolved D. This CDR3 is built from 13 residues. The V gene's germline CDR1 is KGHSH and CDR2 LQKENI. The covered CDR3 bases are TGTGCCAGCTCACCACGGCAGACTTCAGGC. It encodes CASSPRQTSG. The entire CDR3 protein reads CASSPRQTSGYTF.

Details on this clone: The read gets to within 3 residues of the CDR3 end, and the germline J gene fills in the rest. The chain joins TRBV7-2 to TRBJ1-1; TRBD1 matches 7 bases. Germline V gives CDR1 SGHTA, CDR2 FQGNSA. The CDR3 loop spans 15 amino acids. With V trimmed by 0 bases and J by 2 bases, 3 bases remained unmatched. The covered CDR3 bases are TGTGCCAGCAGCTTAGCCCGGACAGGAAACACTGAA. Protein sequence: CASSLARTGNTE. Given in full, the CDR3 is CASSLARTGNTEAFF.